This TCR beta chain was retrieved from a study of T-cell memory formation after mild COVID-19. Background on the study: There were largely donor-specific TCR clusters. Study-wide results and limits: Among clones contracting day 15 to 85, CD4/CD8 was balanced, whereas later expanders leaned CD4+. The study found contracting CD4+ clones mainly in CM and EM and contracting CD8+ clones in EMRA.

In the case of this clonotype: The antigen remains unidentified.

The V gene's germline CDR1 is DFQATT and CDR2 SNEGSKA (reference sequence). The CDR3 sequence is 13 residues long. Trimming stripped 6 bases from V and 2 bases from J, with 13 bases between. Constant-segment primers and 5'RACE yielded cDNA libraries for TCR alpha and TCR beta, each carrying sample barcodes and UMIs. TCRdb re-derived calls from the 5' RACE reads in MiXCR, one entry per CDR3 protein. The sample includes about 430,000 distinct CDR3 sequences, 15% to 20% seen only once; the top ten take 20% to 25%. The chain recombines TRBV20-1 with TRBJ2-5; D unclear. The TCR comes from a man between 18 and 35 years old who had mild COVID-19 (a few samples of this study predate the infection). Cell type and time point are not known. The sample comprised PBMCs or a T cell subset sorted from them (not recorded which). The chain's CDR3 is CSAMGWAQETQYF. The DNA of the CDR3 is TGCAGTGCCATGGGTTGGGCTCAAGAGACCCAGTACTTC.